These 8 T cell receptor beta chains came from one sample sequenced in a study. MiXCR was run by TCRdb on the RT-PCR reads, yielding one entry per CDR3 protein. Of more than 550,000 distinct CDR3 sequences listed, approximately 15% are singletons. Material for sequencing was memory CD4+ T cells from blood. These receptor sequences come from a female donor in good health, serving as a healthy control.

This sequence joins TRBV12-3 or TRBV12-4 and TRBJ1-2, with 10 bases lining up with TRBD1. J was trimmed by 6 bases and V by 3 bases; bases with no gene match: 4. CDR3 length equals 14 residues. The DNA of the CDR3 is TGTGCCAGCAGTTTTGGGACAGGGGTCGATGGCTACACCTTC. It is translated as CASSFGTGVDGYTF.

The chain combines TRBV28 with TRBJ2-2; D not certain. CDR1 MDHEN and CDR2 SYDVKM come from the germline V gene. Trimming stripped 5 bases from V and 6 bases from J, with 13 bases between. The CDR3 loop spans 14 amino acids. The CDR3: CASSPHTSPGELFF. The CDR3 DNA is TGTGCCAGCAGTCCACATACTTCCCCCGGGGAGCTGTTTTTT.

A few counts support this clonotype. The chain links TRBV7-6 to TRBJ2-7, with 7 bases aligning to TRBD1. Germline V gives CDR1 SGHVS, CDR2 FNYEAQ. The length of the CDR3 is 14 residues. Trimming removed 1 base from V and 7 bases from J; junction bases left unmatched: 7. The CDR3 loop is CASSLGQQGREQYF. CDR3 sequence (DNA): TGTGCCAGCAGCTTAGGACAACAGGGGCGGGAGCAGTACTTC.

V is TRBV12-3 or TRBV12-4 and J is TRBJ1-2, with 8 positions matching TRBD1. This CDR3 is 13 amino acids long. Unmatched junction bases numbered 3, after V lost 6 bases and J lost 3 bases. Here the CDR3 DNA reads TGTGCCAGCAGGTCGACAGGGGACTATGGCTACACCTTC. Its translation is CASRSTGDYGYTF.

This clonotype was counted a few times. This sequence joins TRBV20-1 and TRBJ2-7, with 7 bases matching TRBD2. V was pared by 3 bases and J by 1 base, with 3 bases of the junction left unmatched. The CDR3 contains 13 residues. Germline V gives CDR1 DFQATT, CDR2 SNEGSKA (reference sequence). The CDR3 here is CSASPSGSYEQYF. The CDR3 DNA reads TGCAGTGCTAGCCCTAGCGGATCCTACGAGCAGTACTTC.

This clonotype showed up many times. The rearrangement links TRBV7-2 to TRBJ2-7, with D hard to call. Germline V gene data show CDR1 as SGHTA and CDR2 as FQGNSA. Between the trimmed V and J ends, which lost 1 base and 0 bases, there was a span of 7 bases. This CDR3 region has 14 residues. CDR3 in DNA: TGTGCCAGCAGCTTAGGGTTACTCTCCTACGAGCAGTACTTC. This sequence encodes CASSLGLLSYEQYF. Full variable domain (outside the CDR3, taken from reference TRBV7-2 and TRBJ2-7): GAGVSQSPSNKVTEKGKDVELRCDPISGHTALYWYRQSLGQGLEFLIYFQGNSAPDKSGLPSDRFSAERTGGSVSTLTIQRTQQEDSAVYLCASSLGLLSYEQYFGPGTRLTVT.

In its sample, this clonotype was seen a few times. The V gene is TRBV5-8, the J gene TRBJ1-6; a possible D gene is TRBD1 (5 bases). The CDR3 is 13 amino acids. V was clipped by 3 bases and J by 13 bases, with 14 bases between them. Germline V gene sequence: CDR1 SGHTS, CDR2 YDEGEE. This CDR3 reads CASSSRPGTPLHF. The CDR3 region has the DNA TGTGCCAGCAGCTCCAGACCCGGGACGCCCCTCCACTTT.

This clonotype occurred many times. The chain recombines TRBV29-1 with TRBJ2-5, with 7 bases matching TRBD1. J gave up 1 base and V 7 bases, and 3 bases lay outside the gene matches. The CDR3 spans 12 residues. Germline V gene data show CDR1 as SQVTM and CDR2 as ANQGSEA. This CDR3 reads CSGGQPQETQYF. The DNA of the CDR3 is TGCAGCGGGGGACAGCCCCAAGAGACCCAGTACTTC.